Each of the 2 T cell receptor beta chains below was sequenced from the same sample in a study of early T cells in non-severe SARS-CoV-2 infection. In TCRdb, the 5' RACE reads were re-called with MiXCR into one record per CDR3 protein. Of tens of thousands of distinct CDR3 sequences listed, more than 9% are singletons. Source material: whole blood. These receptors were obtained from an adult who was a healthcare worker with PCR-confirmed SARS-CoV-2 infection or an uninfected control (not recorded which).

This clonotype was detected ten times or more. The chain recombines TRBV6-5 with TRBJ1-1, with D possibly matching TRBD1 (5 bases). Germline V gene data show CDR1 as MNHEY and CDR2 as SVGAGI. CDR3 length equals 14 residues. Trimming pared 5 bases from V and 6 bases from J, leaving 16 bases between. In nucleotides, the CDR3 is TGTGCCAGCAGTCTCCTGGGAGGGGACTCTGAAGCTTTCTTT. Translated, it gives CASSLLGGDSEAFF.

With regard to this clonotype: It may be a read error: a sequence one base away is much more abundant. The chain uses TRBV6-1 and TRBJ1-1; D gene ambiguous. In germline, CDR1 is MNHNS, CDR2 SASEGT. Trimming shortened V by 5 bases and J by 4 bases, and 14 bases separated the two germline ends. This CDR3 region has 14 residues. The CDR3 reads CASSSKDAGTEAFF. CDR3 nucleotides: TGTGCCAGCAGTAGCAAGGACGCGGGCACTGAAGCTTTCTTT.